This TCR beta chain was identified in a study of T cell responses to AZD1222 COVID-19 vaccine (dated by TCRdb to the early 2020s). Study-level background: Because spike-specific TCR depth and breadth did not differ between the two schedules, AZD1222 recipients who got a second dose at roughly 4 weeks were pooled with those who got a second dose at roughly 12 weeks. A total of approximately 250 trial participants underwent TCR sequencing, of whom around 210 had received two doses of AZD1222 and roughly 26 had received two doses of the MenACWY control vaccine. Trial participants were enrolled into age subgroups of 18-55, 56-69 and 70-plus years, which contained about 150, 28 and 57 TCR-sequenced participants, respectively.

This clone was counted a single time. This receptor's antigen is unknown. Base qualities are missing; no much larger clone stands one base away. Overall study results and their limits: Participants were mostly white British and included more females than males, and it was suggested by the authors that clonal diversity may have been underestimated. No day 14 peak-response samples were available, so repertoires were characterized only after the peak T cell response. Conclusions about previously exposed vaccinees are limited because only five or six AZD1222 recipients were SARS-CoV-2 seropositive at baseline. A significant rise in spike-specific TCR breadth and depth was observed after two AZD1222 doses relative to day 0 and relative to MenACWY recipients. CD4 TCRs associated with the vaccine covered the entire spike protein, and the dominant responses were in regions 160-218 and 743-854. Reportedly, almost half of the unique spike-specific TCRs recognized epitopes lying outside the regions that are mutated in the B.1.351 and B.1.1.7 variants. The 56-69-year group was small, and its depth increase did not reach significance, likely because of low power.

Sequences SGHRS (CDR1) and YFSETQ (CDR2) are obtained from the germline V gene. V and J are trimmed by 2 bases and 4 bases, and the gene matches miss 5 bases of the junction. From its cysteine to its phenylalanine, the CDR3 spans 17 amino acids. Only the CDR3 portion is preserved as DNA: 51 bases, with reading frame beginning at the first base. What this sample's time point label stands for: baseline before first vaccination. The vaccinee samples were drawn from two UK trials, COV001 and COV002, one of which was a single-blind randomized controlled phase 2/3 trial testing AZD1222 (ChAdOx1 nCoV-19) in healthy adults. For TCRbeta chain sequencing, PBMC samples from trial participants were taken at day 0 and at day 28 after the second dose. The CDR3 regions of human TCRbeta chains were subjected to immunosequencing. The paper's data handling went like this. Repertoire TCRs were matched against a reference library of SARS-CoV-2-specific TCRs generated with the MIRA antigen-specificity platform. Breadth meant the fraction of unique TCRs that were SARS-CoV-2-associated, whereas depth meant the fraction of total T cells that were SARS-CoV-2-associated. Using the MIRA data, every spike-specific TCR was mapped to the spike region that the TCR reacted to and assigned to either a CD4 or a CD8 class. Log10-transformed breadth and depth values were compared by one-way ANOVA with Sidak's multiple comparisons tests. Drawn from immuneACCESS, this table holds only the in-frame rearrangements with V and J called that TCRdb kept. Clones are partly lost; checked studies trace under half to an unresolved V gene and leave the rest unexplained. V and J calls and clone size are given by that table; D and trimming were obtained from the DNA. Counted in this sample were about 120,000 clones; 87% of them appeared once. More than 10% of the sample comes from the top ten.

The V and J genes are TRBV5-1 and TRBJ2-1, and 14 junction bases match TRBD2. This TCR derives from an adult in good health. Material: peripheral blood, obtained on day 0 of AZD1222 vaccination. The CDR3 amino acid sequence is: CASSFGTSGSGYNEQFF. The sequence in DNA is TGCGCCAGCAGCTTCGGGACTAGCGGGAGCGGGTACAATGAGCAGTTCTTC. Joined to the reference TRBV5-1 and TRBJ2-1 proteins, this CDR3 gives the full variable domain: KAGVTQTPRYLIKTRGQQVTLSCSPISGHRSVSWYQQTPGQGLQFLFEYFSETQRNKGNFPGRFSGRQFSNSRSEMNVSTLELGDSALYLCASSFGTSGSGYNEQFFGPGTRLTVL.